This TCR beta chain came from a study of blood T cell repertoires in COVID-19. Study in general: T cells, B-cell-depleted T cells, or PBMCs supplied cDNA or gDNA.

In the original workflow: Using reference gene primer amplification, nucleated cell counts were estimated. The assay was immunoSEQ multiplex PCR, and TCRdb's table has in-frame clones only and misses some. The V and J calls and the clone size are those of that table, but D and trimming were determined from the DNA. The sample carries 150,000 to 180,000 clones, roughly 84% recorded once. The Seattle site enrolled patients during active infection and followed them longitudinally. The specimen was peripheral blood. The source of this sequence is a woman in her sixties with COVID-19, enrolled during active disease.

CDR3 residues: CSASKTETEAFF. CDR3 DNA: TGCAGTGCTAGTAAGACAGAAACTGAAGCTTTCTTT. J is TRBJ1-1 and V is TRBV20-1; the D gene is possibly TRBD1 (5 bases). V lost 3 bases and J 5 bases, leaving 10 bases between the germline ends. Looked up from germline, CDR1 is DFQATT and CDR2 is SNEGSKA (reference sequence). This CDR3 comprises 12 residues.